A selection of T cell receptor beta chains follows, all from one sample in a study of blood T cell repertoires in COVID-19. Measured with immunoSEQ multiplex PCR; TCRdb has only the in-frame clones, and not every one. This sample has roughly 53,000 clones, with approximately 80% found just once. The specimen sequenced was peripheral blood. These receptors originate from a human donor in a cohort sampled during active COVID-19. Each CDR3 is given with its conserved first and last residue. The D gene is left open where the match is weak. A row's size may be missing; if present it is once, few, many or a size class.

NA	TRBJ1-1	TRBV7-9	NA	11	TGTGCCAGCAGTTCCAGGGGATCAGCTTTCTTT	CASSSRGSAFF
NA	TRBJ1-1	TRBV2	once	13	TGTGCCAGCAGCCCTCTCCGGGACTCCCTAGCTTTCTTT	CASSPLRDSLAFF
NA	TRBJ2-7	TRBV28	NA	15	TGTGCCAGCAGTCCTAGTGGGTATAGCTCCTACGAGCAGTACTTC	CASSPSGYSSYEQYF
TRBD1	TRBJ1-2	TRBV28	NA	14	TGTGCCAGCAGTTCGGGGGACAGGGTCTATGGCTACACCTTC	CASSSGDRVYGYTF
NA	TRBJ1-2	TRBV5-4	NA	14	TGTGCCAGCAGCTTGGAGGCACAGACGGGGGGCTACACCTTC	CASSLEAQTGGYTF
NA	TRBJ2-5	TRBV5-4	NA	14	TGTGCCAGCAGCTTGAAAGCGGTGCAAGAGACCCAGTACTTC	CASSLKAVQETQYF
TRBD1	TRBJ1-6	TRBV19	NA	14	TGTGCCAGTAGTAGGGGACAGGTTAATTCACCCCTCCACTTT	CASSRGQVNSPLHF
TRBD1	TRBJ1-1	TRBV29-1	NA	12	TGCAGCGCCCGGACAGGGGGCACTGAAGCTTTCTTT	CSARTGGTEAFF
NA	TRBJ1-1	TRBV28	NA	14	TGTGCCAGCAGCACCGGGACACTAATCACTGAAGCTTTCTTT	CASSTGTLITEAFF
NA	TRBJ1-6	TRBV11-2	NA	14	TGTGCCAGCAGCCCCCGGACAGCCTATTCACCCCTCCACTTT	CASSPRTAYSPLHF
NA	TRBJ2-2	TRBV7-2	NA	15	TGTGCCAGCAGCTTGGGCAGGGTCGACACCGGGGAGCTGTTTTTT	CASSLGRVDTGELFF
NA	TRBJ2-1	TRBV2	NA	14	TGTGCCAGCAAATGGCGGGACCCGTACAATGAGCAGTTCTTC	CASKWRDPYNEQFF
NA	TRBJ2-3	TRBV7-9	NA	14	TGTGCCAGCAGCCGGCCAGGGGGCACAGATACGCAGTATTTT	CASSRPGGTDTQYF
TRBD1	TRBJ2-2	TRBV10-1	NA	17	TGCGCCAGCAGTGAGCCTACCGGGACAGCGGACACCGGGGAGCTGTTTTTT	CASSEPTGTADTGELFF
TRBD2	TRBJ2-1	TRBV7-2	NA	18	TGTGCCAGCAGCTTAGTTGCGGGAGGGGGGTTTTCCTACAATGAGCAGTTCTTC	CASSLVAGGGFSYNEQFF
NA	TRBJ2-3	TRBV9	NA	13	TGTGCCAGCAGTGCAACAGGGTTCGATACGCAGTATTTT	CASSATGFDTQYF
NA	TRBJ2-2	TRBV7-3	NA	15	TGTGCCAGCAGCCCTCGGACAGATAACACCGGGGAGCTGTTTTTT	CASSPRTDNTGELFF
NA	TRBJ2-7	TRBV7-8	NA	15	TGTGCCAGCAGCTTAGTGAGGCAACCCCCCTACGAGCAGTACTTC	CASSLVRQPPYEQYF
NA	TRBJ1-2	TRBV6-6	NA	14	TGTGCCAGCAGTTACGCCACAGGTGACTATGGCTACACCTTC	CASSYATGDYGYTF
TRBD2	TRBJ2-5	TRBV9	NA	17	TGTGCCAGCAGCGTAGATGGAGCGGGGGGGGTCCAAGAGACCCAGTACTTC	CASSVDGAGGVQETQYF
NA	TRBJ2-7	TRBV6-5	NA	15	TGTGCCAGCAAGCTGACTAGGGACCGAGTATACGAGCAGTACTTC	CASKLTRDRVYEQYF
NA	TRBJ2-7	TRBV7-2	few	14	TGTGCCAGCAGCTTAGCCGGAGGGAGGCACGAGCAGTACTTC	CASSLAGGRHEQYF
NA	TRBJ2-7	TRBV27	NA	12	TGTGCCAGCAGCTCGAGCTCCTACGAGCAGTACTTC	CASSSSSYEQYF
NA	TRBJ2-7	TRBV4-1	once	15	TGCGCCAGCAGCCAAGGCCCCTGGGGGGCCTACGAGCAGTACTTC	CASSQGPWGAYEQYF
TRBD1	TRBJ1-1	TRBV5-1	NA	16	TGCGCCAGCAGCGCTGGACAGGGTACGGTGAACACTGAAGCTTTCTTT	CASSAGQGTVNTEAFF
NA	TRBJ1-5	TRBV30	NA	14	TGTGCCTGGAGTTTAGACAGTCCTAATCAGCCCCAGCATTTT	CAWSLDSPNQPQHF
NA	TRBJ1-2	TRBV5-1	NA	13	TGCGCCAGCAGCACGGGAACAGGGTATGGCTACACCTTC	CASSTGTGYGYTF
TRBD1	TRBJ2-2	TRBV30	NA	15	TGTGCCTGGAGTTTGCAGGACAGGGGATACGGGGAGCTGTTTTTT	CAWSLQDRGYGELFF
TRBD1	TRBJ1-5	TRBV7-9	NA	15	TGTGCCAGCAGCTTAGGGGACAGGAGGAATCAGCCCCAGCATTTT	CASSLGDRRNQPQHF
NA	TRBJ2-3	TRBV29-1	NA	12	TGCAGCGTTCAACGGGTGGGAGATACGCAGTATTTT	CSVQRVGDTQYF
NA	TRBJ1-5	TRBV19	NA	13	TGTGCCAGTAGCCCAACAGGAAATCAGCCCCAGCATTTT	CASSPTGNQPQHF
NA	TRBJ1-5	TRBV6-5	NA	13	TGTGCCAGCAGTTACTCACGGGATCAGCCCCAGCATTTT	CASSYSRDQPQHF
NA	TRBJ2-3	TRBV7-9	NA	16	TGTGCCAGCAGCCCCATCGACTACTATAGCACAGATACGCAGTATTTT	CASSPIDYYSTDTQYF
NA	TRBJ2-7	TRBV15	NA	16	TGTGCCACCAGCAGTATCACGCGTGGTAACCTCTACGAGCAGTACTTC	CATSSITRGNLYEQYF
NA	TRBJ2-6	TRBV24-1	NA	13	TGTGCCACCTGGGACACTGGGGCCAACGTCCTGACTTTC	CATWDTGANVLTF
NA	TRBJ2-6	TRBV2	NA	14	TGTGCCAGCAGTACAGGGTTTGGGGCCAACGTCCTGACTTTC	CASSTGFGANVLTF
NA	TRBJ1-5	TRBV5-8	NA	14	TGTGCCAGCAGCGAGGGACATAGGAATCAGCCCCAGCATTTT	CASSEGHRNQPQHF
NA	TRBJ1-6	TRBV2	NA	14	TGTGCCAGCTCCCCGAACAGGGAGAATTCACCCCTCCACTTT	CASSPNRENSPLHF
TRBD1	TRBJ2-5	TRBV5-1	NA	15	TGCGCCAGCAGCTTGGCCGTTGACAGGGGTCGGATCCAGTACTTC	CASSLAVDRGRIQYF
TRBD2	TRBJ2-3	TRBV7-2	NA	15	TGTGCCAGCAGCTTAGGAGGACTAGTAACAGATACGCAGTATTTT	CASSLGGLVTDTQYF
NA	TRBJ1-5	TRBV19	NA	14	TGTGCCAGTAGTGCTCGACAGCGCCAGACGCCCCAGCATTTT	CASSARQRQTPQHF
NA	TRBJ1-1	TRBV7-8	once	14	TGTGCCAGCAGCTTAGCGCTCGGGTATACTGAAGCTTTCTTT	CASSLALGYTEAFF
NA	TRBJ1-3	TRBV5-1	NA	16	TGCGCCAGCAGCTTCGTGCCAGTGGTCTCTGGAAACACCATATATTTT	CASSFVPVVSGNTIYF
NA	TRBJ2-1	TRBV28	NA	14	TGTGCCAGCAGTCCCTCGCGGGGCGGGAATGAGCAGTTCTTC	CASSPSRGGNEQFF
NA	TRBJ2-3	TRBV18	once	14	TGTGCCAGCTCACGTTCAGGGCGTGGAGATACGCAGTATTTT	CASSRSGRGDTQYF
TRBD2	TRBJ2-2	TRBV2	NA	17	TGTGCCAGCAGTGAAATTGGGACTACCCTCAACACCGGGGAGCTGTTTTTT	CASSEIGTTLNTGELFF
NA	TRBJ2-3	TRBV14	few	18	TGTGCCAGCAGCCAGCCCATTGGGGGGGCGGCCTACACAGATACGCAGTATTTT	CASSQPIGGAAYTDTQYF
NA	TRBJ2-3	TRBV10-3	NA	14	TGTGCCATCAGTGAGGGTACTAACACAGATACGCAGTATTTT	CAISEGTNTDTQYF
NA	TRBJ1-5	TRBV7-8	NA	15	TGTGCCAGCAGCCCGGGGGAGGGGTCCAATCAGCCCCAGCATTTT	CASSPGEGSNQPQHF
TRBD2	TRBJ2-3	TRBV9	NA	17	TGTGCCAGCAGCGTACCGGGCGGGGGGGCCGAGGCAGATACGCAGTATTTT	CASSVPGGGAEADTQYF
NA	TRBJ2-7	TRBV6-2/TRBV6-3	NA	13	TGTGCCAGCAGCCCAACTAGCTTCTACGAGCAGTACTTC	CASSPTSFYEQYF
NA	TRBJ1-3	TRBV5-1	NA	13	TGCGCCAGCAGTCAGGGGTTTCAGGACACCATATATTTT	CASSQGFQDTIYF
TRBD1	TRBJ1-1	TRBV5-1	NA	16	TGCGCCAGCAGCTTAGCCCCGGGACAGGGGGTAACTGAAGCTTTCTTT	CASSLAPGQGVTEAFF